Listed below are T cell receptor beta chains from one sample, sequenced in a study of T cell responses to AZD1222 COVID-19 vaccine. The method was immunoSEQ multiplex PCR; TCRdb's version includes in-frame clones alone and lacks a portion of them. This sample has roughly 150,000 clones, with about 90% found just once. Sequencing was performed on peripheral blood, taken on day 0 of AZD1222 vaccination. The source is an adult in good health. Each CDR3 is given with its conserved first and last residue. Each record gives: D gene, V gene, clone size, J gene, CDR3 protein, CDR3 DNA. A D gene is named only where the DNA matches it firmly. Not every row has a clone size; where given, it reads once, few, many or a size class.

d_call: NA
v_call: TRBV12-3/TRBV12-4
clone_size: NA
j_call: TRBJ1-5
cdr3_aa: CASKTRDQPQHF
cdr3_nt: TGTGCCAGCAAAACTAGGGATCAGCCCCAGCATTTT

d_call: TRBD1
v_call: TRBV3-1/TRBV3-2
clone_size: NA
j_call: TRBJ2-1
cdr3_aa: CASSDAGTGVVGEQFF
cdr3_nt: TGTGCCAGCAGCGACGCCGGGACAGGGGTAGTAGGTGAGCAGTTCTTC

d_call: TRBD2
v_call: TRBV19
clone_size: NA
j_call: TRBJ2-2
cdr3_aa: CASSWLAGQASTGELFF
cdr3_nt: TGTGCCAGTAGTTGGCTAGCGGGACAAGCGAGCACCGGGGAGCTGTTTTTT

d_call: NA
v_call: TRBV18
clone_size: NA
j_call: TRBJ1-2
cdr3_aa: CASSPPSRGNYGYTF
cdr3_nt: TGTGCCAGCTCACCACCGTCCAGGGGTAACTATGGCTACACCTTC

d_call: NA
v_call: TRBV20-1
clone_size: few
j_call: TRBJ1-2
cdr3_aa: CSARAGYGYTF
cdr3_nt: TGCAGTGCTAGAGCAGGGTATGGCTACACCTTC

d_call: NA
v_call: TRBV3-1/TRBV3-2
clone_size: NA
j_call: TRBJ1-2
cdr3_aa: CASSQDRGQDYGYTF
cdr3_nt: TGTGCCAGCAGCCAAGATAGGGGCCAGGATTATGGCTACACCTTC

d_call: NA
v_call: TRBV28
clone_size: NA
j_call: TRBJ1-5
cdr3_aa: CASSLGTGPQHF
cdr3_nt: TGTGCCAGCAGTTTAGGAACGGGCCCCCAGCATTTT

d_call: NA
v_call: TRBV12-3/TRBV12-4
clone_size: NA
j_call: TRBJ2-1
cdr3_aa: CASRQHGGNEQFF
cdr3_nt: TGTGCCAGCAGGCAACACGGAGGCAATGAGCAGTTCTTC

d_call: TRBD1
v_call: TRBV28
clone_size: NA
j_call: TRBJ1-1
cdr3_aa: CASSQFTGGSTEAFF
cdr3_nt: TGTGCCAGCAGTCAATTCACAGGGGGCAGTACTGAAGCTTTCTTT

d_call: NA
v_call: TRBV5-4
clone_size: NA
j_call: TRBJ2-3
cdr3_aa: CASSLRGYTDTQYF
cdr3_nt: TGTGCCAGCAGCTTGCGGGGATACACAGATACGCAGTATTTT

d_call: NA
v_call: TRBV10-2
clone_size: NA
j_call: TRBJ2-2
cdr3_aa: CASGRGPGELFF
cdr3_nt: TGCGCCAGCGGCCGAGGTCCCGGGGAGCTGTTTTTT

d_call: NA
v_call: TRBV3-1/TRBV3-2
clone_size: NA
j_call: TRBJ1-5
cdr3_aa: CASSQDPGEFMISNQPQHF
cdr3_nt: TGTGCCAGCAGCCAAGACCCTGGGGAGTTTATGATCAGCAATCAGCCCCAGCATTTT

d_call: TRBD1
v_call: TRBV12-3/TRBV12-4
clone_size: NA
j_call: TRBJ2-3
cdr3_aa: CASRTGITDTQYF
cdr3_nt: TGTGCCAGCCGGACAGGCATCACAGATACGCAGTATTTT

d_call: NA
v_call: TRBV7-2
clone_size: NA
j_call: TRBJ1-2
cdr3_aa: CASSFAYDYGYTF
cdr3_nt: TGTGCCAGCAGCTTTGCCTATGACTATGGCTACACCTTC

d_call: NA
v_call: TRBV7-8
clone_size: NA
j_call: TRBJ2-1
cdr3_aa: CASSGGQSSYNEQFF
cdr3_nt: TGTGCCAGCAGCGGGGGACAAAGCTCCTACAATGAGCAGTTCTTC

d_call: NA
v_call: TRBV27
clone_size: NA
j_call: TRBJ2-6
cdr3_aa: CASSPGVRDSGANVLTF
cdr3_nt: TGTGCCAGCAGCCCGGGGGTCCGAGACTCTGGGGCCAACGTCCTGACTTTC

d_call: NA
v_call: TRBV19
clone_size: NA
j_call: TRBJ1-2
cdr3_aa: CASSSGPGAGYTF
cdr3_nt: TGTGCCAGTAGTTCCGGGCCCGGAGCTGGCTACACCTTC

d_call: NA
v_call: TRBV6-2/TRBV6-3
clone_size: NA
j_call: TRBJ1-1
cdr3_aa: CASSYGPGALNTEAFF
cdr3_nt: TGTGCCAGCAGTTACGGGCCTGGGGCTTTGAACACTGAAGCTTTCTTT

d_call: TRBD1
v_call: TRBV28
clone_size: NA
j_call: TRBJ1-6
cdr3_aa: CASSLPSGTDGSPLHF
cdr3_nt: TGTGCCAGCAGTCTACCCTCCGGGACAGATGGTTCACCCCTCCACTTT

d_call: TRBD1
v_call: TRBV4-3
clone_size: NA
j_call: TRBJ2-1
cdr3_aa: CASSRGRDRGSYNEQFF
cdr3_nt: TGCGCCAGCAGCCGTGGGCGTGACAGGGGCTCCTACAATGAGCAGTTCTTC

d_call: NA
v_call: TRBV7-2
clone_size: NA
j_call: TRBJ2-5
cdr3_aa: CASSGGTIKETQYF
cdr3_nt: TGTGCCAGCAGCGGCGGGACCATAAAAGAGACCCAGTACTTC

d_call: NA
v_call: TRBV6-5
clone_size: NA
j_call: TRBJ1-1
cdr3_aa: CASRRGDYTEAFF
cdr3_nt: TGTGCCAGCAGGAGGGGGGATTACACTGAAGCTTTCTTT